These T cell receptor beta chains were read from a single sample in a study of OX40 agonist ivuxolimab in advanced cancers. The method was immunoSEQ multiplex PCR; TCRdb's version includes in-frame clones alone and lacks a portion of them. The sample holds roughly 70,000 clones, more than 75% seen once. The sequencing used CD4+ or CD8+ T cells sorted from blood, collected in a trial of the OX40 agonist ivuxolimab. Every receptor here comes from an adult with an advanced solid tumor such as melanoma, head and neck, liver or kidney cancer. CDR3s include the opening cysteine and the closing phenylalanine or tryptophan. Each record gives: clone size, D gene, V gene, J gene, CDR3 protein, CDR3 DNA. The D gene is left open where the match is weak. Clone sizes are given selectively: once, few, many, or a class where the clone is expanded.

size: once; D: .; V: TRBV11-3; J: TRBJ2-7; CDR3: CASSLVGHEQYF; DNA: TGTGCCAGCAGCTTAGTTGGTCACGAGCAGTACTTC
size: .; D: TRBD2; V: TRBV5-1; J: TRBJ2-1; CDR3: CASSLRGTSGSGSYNEQFF; DNA: TGCGCCAGCAGCTTAAGGGGGACTAGCGGGAGTGGCTCCTACAATGAGCAGTTCTTC
size: few; D: .; V: TRBV30; J: TRBJ1-6; CDR3: CAWRWGSYNSPLHF; DNA: TGTGCCTGGAGATGGGGCTCCTATAATTCACCCCTCCACTTT
size: once; D: .; V: TRBV4-3; J: TRBJ2-1; CDR3: CASSQEGRGVYNEQFF; DNA: TGCGCCAGCAGCCAAGAGGGCAGGGGCGTATACAATGAGCAGTTCTTC
size: .; D: .; V: TRBV5-4; J: TRBJ1-2; CDR3: CASSLERSYGYTF; DNA: TGTGCCAGCAGCTTGGAGAGATCCTATGGCTACACCTTC
size: .; D: .; V: TRBV10-1; J: TRBJ1-2; CDR3: CASSDSNSPYGYTF; DNA: TGCGCCAGCAGTGATTCGAACAGTCCCTATGGCTACACCTTC
size: .; D: TRBD1; V: TRBV4-1; J: TRBJ1-4; CDR3: CASSQDRTGERFF; DNA: TGCGCCAGCAGCCAAGATCGGACAGGGGAACGGTTTTTT
size: .; D: .; V: TRBV2; J: TRBJ1-3; CDR3: CASSDRVGNTIYF; DNA: TGTGCCAGCAGTGACAGGGTTGGAAACACCATATATTTT
size: .; D: .; V: TRBV4-3; J: TRBJ1-4; CDR3: CASSQRVATNEKLFF; DNA: TGCGCCAGCAGCCAAAGAGTTGCAACTAATGAAAAACTGTTTTTT
size: once; D: TRBD1; V: TRBV6-6; J: TRBJ2-3; CDR3: CASSVRYRGADTQYF; DNA: TGTGCCAGCAGTGTCCGCTACAGGGGCGCAGATACGCAGTATTTT
size: .; D: TRBD2; V: TRBV2; J: TRBJ2-3; CDR3: CARGIAGGTDTQYF; DNA: TGTGCCAGAGGTATAGCGGGAGGCACAGATACGCAGTATTTT
size: .; D: .; V: TRBV9; J: TRBJ1-2; CDR3: CASSVGVSGVYYGYTF; DNA: TGTGCCAGCAGCGTAGGCGTCTCAGGGGTATACTATGGCTACACCTTC
size: .; D: .; V: TRBV5-6; J: TRBJ2-7; CDR3: CASGLGSAEQYF; DNA: TGTGCCAGCGGGCTAGGATCTGCCGAGCAGTACTTC
size: .; D: .; V: TRBV14; J: TRBJ1-1; CDR3: CASSSPGSYKAFF; DNA: TGTGCCAGCAGCTCCCCGGGTTCTTACAAAGCTTTCTTT
size: .; D: TRBD1; V: TRBV2; J: TRBJ2-2; CDR3: CASRAIRGSTGELFF; DNA: TGTGCCAGCCGAGCCATCAGGGGGTCAACCGGGGAGCTGTTTTTT
size: many; D: .; V: TRBV7-2; J: TRBJ1-2; CDR3: CASSLGPDRSYGYTF; DNA: TGTGCCAGCAGCTTAGGACCTGACAGGAGCTATGGCTACACCTTC